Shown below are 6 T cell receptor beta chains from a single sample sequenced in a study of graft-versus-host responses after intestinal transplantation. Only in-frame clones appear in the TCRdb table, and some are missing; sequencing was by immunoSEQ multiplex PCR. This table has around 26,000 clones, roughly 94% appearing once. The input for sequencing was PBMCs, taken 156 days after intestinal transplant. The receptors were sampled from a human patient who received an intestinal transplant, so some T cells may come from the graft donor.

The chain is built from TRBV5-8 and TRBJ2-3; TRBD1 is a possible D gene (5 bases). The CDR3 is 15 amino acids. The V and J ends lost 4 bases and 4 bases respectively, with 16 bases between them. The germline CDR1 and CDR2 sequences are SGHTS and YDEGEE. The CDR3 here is CASSLGAVSPDTQYF. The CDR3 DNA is TGTGCCAGCAGCCTAGGGGCCGTTTCTCCAGATACGCAGTATTTT.

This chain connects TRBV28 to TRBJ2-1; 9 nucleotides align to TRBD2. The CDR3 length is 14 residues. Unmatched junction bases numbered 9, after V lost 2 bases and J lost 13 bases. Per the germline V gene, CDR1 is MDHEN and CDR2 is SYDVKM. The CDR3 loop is CASSLEGWREGQFF. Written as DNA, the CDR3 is TGTGCCAGCAGTTTAGAGGGTTGGCGGGAGGGCCAGTTCTTC.

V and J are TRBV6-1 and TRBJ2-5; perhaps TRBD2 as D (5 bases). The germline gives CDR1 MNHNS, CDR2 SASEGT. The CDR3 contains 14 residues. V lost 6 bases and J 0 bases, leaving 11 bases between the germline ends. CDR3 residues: CASSRRRYQETQYF. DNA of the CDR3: TGTGCCAGCAGCCGACGGAGGTACCAAGAGACCCAGTACTTC.

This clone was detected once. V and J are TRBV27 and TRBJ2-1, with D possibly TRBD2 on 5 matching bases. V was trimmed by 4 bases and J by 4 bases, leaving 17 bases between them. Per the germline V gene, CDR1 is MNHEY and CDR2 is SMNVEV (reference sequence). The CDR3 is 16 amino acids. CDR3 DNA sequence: TGTGCCAGCAGTTCAATTGGGCCCGGGAAGTACAATGAGCAGTTCTTC. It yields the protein CASSSIGPGKYNEQFF.

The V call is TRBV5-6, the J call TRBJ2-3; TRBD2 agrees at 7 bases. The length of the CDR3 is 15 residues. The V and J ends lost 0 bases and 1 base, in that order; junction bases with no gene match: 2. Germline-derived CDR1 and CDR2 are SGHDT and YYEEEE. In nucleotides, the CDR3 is TGTGCCAGCAGCTTGGAGCGGGGCCGCACAGATACGCAGTATTTT. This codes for CASSLERGRTDTQYF.

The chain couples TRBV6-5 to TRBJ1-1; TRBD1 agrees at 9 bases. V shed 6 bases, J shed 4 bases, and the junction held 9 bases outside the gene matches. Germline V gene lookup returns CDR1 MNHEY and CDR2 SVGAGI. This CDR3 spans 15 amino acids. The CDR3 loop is CASSRNRGPGTEAFF. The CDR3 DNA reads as TGTGCCAGCAGCCGTAACAGGGGGCCAGGCACTGAAGCTTTCTTT.